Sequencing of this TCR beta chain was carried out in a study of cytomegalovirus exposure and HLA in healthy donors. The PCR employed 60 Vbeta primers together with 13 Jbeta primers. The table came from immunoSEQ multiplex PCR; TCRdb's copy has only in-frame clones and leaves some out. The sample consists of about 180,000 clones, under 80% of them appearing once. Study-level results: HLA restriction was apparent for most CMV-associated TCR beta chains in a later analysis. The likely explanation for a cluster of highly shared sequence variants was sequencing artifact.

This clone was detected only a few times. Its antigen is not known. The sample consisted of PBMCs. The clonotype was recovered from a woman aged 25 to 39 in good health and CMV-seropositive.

The CDR3 protein is CASSLGSSGVVETQYF. The CDR3 DNA is TGTGCCAGCAGCTTAGGGTCCAGCGGGGTCGTAGAGACCCAGTACTTC. The V call is TRBV11-2, the J call TRBJ2-5; 7 nucleotides agree with TRBD2. The CDR3 is made up of 16 amino acids. V lost 1 base, J lost 4 bases, and 9 bases stayed unmatched. CDR1 is SGHAT and CDR2 is FQNNGV in the germline V gene.